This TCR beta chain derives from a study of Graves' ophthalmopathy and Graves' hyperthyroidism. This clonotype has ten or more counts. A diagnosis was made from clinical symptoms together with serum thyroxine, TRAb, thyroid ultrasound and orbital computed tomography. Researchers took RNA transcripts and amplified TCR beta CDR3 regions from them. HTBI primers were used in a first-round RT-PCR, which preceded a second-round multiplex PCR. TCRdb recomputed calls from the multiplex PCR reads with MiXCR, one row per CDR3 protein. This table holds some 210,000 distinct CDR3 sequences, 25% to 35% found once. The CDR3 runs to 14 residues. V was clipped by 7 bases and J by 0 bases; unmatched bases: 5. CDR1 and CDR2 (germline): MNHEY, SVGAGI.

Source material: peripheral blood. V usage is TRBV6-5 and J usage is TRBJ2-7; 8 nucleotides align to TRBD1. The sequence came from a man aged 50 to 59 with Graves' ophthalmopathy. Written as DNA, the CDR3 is TGTGCCAGCAATAAGGACAGGGACTCCTACGAGCAGTACTTC. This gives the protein CASNKDRDSYEQYF.